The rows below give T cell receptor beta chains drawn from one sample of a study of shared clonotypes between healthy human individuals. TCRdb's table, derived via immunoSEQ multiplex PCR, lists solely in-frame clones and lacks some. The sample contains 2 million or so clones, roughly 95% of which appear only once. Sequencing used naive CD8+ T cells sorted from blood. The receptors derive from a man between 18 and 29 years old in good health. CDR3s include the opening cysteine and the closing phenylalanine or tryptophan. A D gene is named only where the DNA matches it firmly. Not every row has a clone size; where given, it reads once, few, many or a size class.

DNA: TGTGCCAGCAGCCTGGATAGCACAGATACGCAGTATTTT
CDR3: CASSLDSTDTQYF
V: TRBV7-2
D: NA
size: NA
J: TRBJ2-3

DNA: TGTGCCAGCAACGACAGGGGGGGGCCCCACAATGAGCAGTTCTTC
CDR3: CASNDRGGPHNEQFF
V: TRBV14
D: TRBD1
size: NA
J: TRBJ2-1

DNA: TGTGCCTGGAGTGTATCTAGCGCCCAAGAGACCCAGTACTTC
CDR3: CAWSVSSAQETQYF
V: TRBV30
D: NA
size: NA
J: TRBJ2-5

DNA: TGCGCCAGCGGACTAGCGCCAAACTACGAGCAGTACTTC
CDR3: CASGLAPNYEQYF
V: TRBV5-1
D: TRBD2
size: NA
J: TRBJ2-7

DNA: TGTGCCAGCAGTCAGACAGGGTCGGGTAATGGCTACACCTTC
CDR3: CASSQTGSGNGYTF
V: TRBV27
D: TRBD1
size: NA
J: TRBJ1-2

DNA: TGTGCCAGCACAAGAGGGGAGGGTCAAGCTTTCTTT
CDR3: CASTRGEGQAFF
V: TRBV2
D: NA
size: NA
J: TRBJ1-1

DNA: TGTGCCAGCAGTCCGGACGTCACCAGCAATCAGCCCCAGCATTTT
CDR3: CASSPDVTSNQPQHF
V: TRBV2
D: NA
size: NA
J: TRBJ1-5

DNA: TGCGCCAGCAGCCCTAAGACCGGGGTTTTTACGAGCTACACCTTC
CDR3: CASSPKTGVFTSYTF
V: TRBV4-1
D: NA
size: once
J: TRBJ1-2

DNA: TGCGCCAGCAGCTGGGGAAACACCGGGGAGCTGTTTTTT
CDR3: CASSWGNTGELFF
V: TRBV5-1
D: NA
size: NA
J: TRBJ2-2

DNA: TGTGCCAGCAGCTTAGGTGGACACACCTACGAGCAGTACTTC
CDR3: CASSLGGHTYEQYF
V: TRBV7-2
D: NA
size: NA
J: TRBJ2-7

DNA: TGTGCCAGCAGTCCTACAGGTGGGGGGACCTACGAGCAGTACTTC
CDR3: CASSPTGGGTYEQYF
V: TRBV6-5
D: NA
size: NA
J: TRBJ2-7

DNA: TGCGCCAGCAGCTGGGAGGGAGCCTCCTACGAGCAGTACTTC
CDR3: CASSWEGASYEQYF
V: TRBV5-1
D: TRBD2
size: NA
J: TRBJ2-7

DNA: TGTGCCAGCCGAATGCAGGGGTTCTATGGCTACACCTTC
CDR3: CASRMQGFYGYTF
V: TRBV27
D: NA
size: NA
J: TRBJ1-2

DNA: TGTGCCAGCAGTTCCCGGGACAGCTACAATGAGCAGTTCTTC
CDR3: CASSSRDSYNEQFF
V: TRBV28
D: TRBD1
size: NA
J: TRBJ2-1

DNA: TGTGCCAGCAGCCTCGGACACGTCACCGGGGAGCTGTTTTTT
CDR3: CASSLGHVTGELFF
V: TRBV7-9
D: NA
size: NA
J: TRBJ2-2

DNA: TGCGCCAGCAGTCAAGGGATAGCGGGATTTTGGGAGCAGTACTTC
CDR3: CASSQGIAGFWEQYF
V: TRBV23-1
D: TRBD2
size: NA
J: TRBJ2-7

DNA: TGTGCCAGCAGTTACTTCGGGACAGGTAACACTGAAGCTTTCTTT
CDR3: CASSYFGTGNTEAFF
V: TRBV6-5
D: TRBD1
size: once
J: TRBJ1-1

DNA: TGTGCCAGCAGTTCATGGGTACAGGGGAATTACAATGAGCAGTTCTTC
CDR3: CASSSWVQGNYNEQFF
V: TRBV6-5
D: TRBD1
size: NA
J: TRBJ2-1

DNA: TGTGCCAGTCATTCCGCTGGAGGCGGGAGGGATGAGCAGTTCTTC
CDR3: CASHSAGGGRDEQFF
V: TRBV19
D: TRBD2
size: once
J: TRBJ2-1

DNA: TGTGCCAGTAGTATAGAGCGGGAAACCATCGATCCCGGGGAGCTGTTTTTT
CDR3: CASSIERETIDPGELFF
V: TRBV19
D: NA
size: NA
J: TRBJ2-2

DNA: TGTGCCAGCAGTTTATTAGAGGGAGGGCAGCCCCAGCATTTT
CDR3: CASSLLEGGQPQHF
V: TRBV6-5
D: NA
size: once
J: TRBJ1-5

DNA: TGTGCCTGGAGCCAGACTAGCGGGGAGGCCAAAAACATTCAGTACTTC
CDR3: CAWSQTSGEAKNIQYF
V: TRBV30
D: TRBD2
size: NA
J: TRBJ2-4

DNA: TGTGCCGCGGGGGACAATGAGCAGTTCTTC
CDR3: CAAGDNEQFF
V: TRBV6-1
D: TRBD2
size: NA
J: TRBJ2-1

DNA: TGTGCCAGCAGCTTAAGCCTAGCGGGGGGGACCCAGTACTTC
CDR3: CASSLSLAGGTQYF
V: TRBV7-2
D: TRBD2
size: NA
J: TRBJ2-5

DNA: TGTGCCAGCAGCTTAGGTCAGGGAGACACTGAAGCTTTCTTT
CDR3: CASSLGQGDTEAFF
V: TRBV11-3
D: NA
size: NA
J: TRBJ1-1

DNA: TGTGCCAGTAGTATGGGATGGGGGGCGAACTACGAGCAGTACTTC
CDR3: CASSMGWGANYEQYF
V: TRBV19
D: NA
size: NA
J: TRBJ2-7

DNA: TGTGCCAGCAGTGAGGGAGTGAACACTGAAGCTTTCTTT
CDR3: CASSEGVNTEAFF
V: TRBV6-4
D: NA
size: NA
J: TRBJ1-1

DNA: TGCGCCAGCAGCTTGAATCGTCGGGGTGTTGACACAGATACGCAGTATTTT
CDR3: CASSLNRRGVDTDTQYF
V: TRBV5-1
D: NA
size: NA
J: TRBJ2-3

DNA: TGTGCCAGTAGGGACGGACCGAGTTGGGAGCAGTTCTTC
CDR3: CASRDGPSWEQFF
V: TRBV19
D: NA
size: NA
J: TRBJ2-1

DNA: TGTGCCAGCAGCCAGGGACTATACGAGCAGTACTTC
CDR3: CASSQGLYEQYF
V: TRBV13
D: TRBD2
size: NA
J: TRBJ2-7

DNA: TGTGCCAGTAGTATGGGACCCTACGAGCAGTACTTC
CDR3: CASSMGPYEQYF
V: TRBV19
D: NA
size: NA
J: TRBJ2-7

DNA: TGCGCCAGCAGCTTTTCCGGTGCGTATGAGCAGTTCTTC
CDR3: CASSFSGAYEQFF
V: TRBV5-1
D: NA
size: NA
J: TRBJ2-1

DNA: TGTGCCAGCGGTGATGTGAGCGGGAGTTACGAGCAGTACTTC
CDR3: CASGDVSGSYEQYF
V: TRBV2
D: TRBD2
size: NA
J: TRBJ2-7

DNA: TGTGCCAGCAGTCGGGACGTTAGCTCCTACAATGAGCAGTTCTTC
CDR3: CASSRDVSSYNEQFF
V: TRBV6-5
D: NA
size: NA
J: TRBJ2-1

DNA: TGTGCCAGCAGCTTCCCGACAGGGGAAGAGACCCAGTACTTC
CDR3: CASSFPTGEETQYF
V: TRBV7-2
D: TRBD1
size: once
J: TRBJ2-5

DNA: TGTGCCAGAGGGCCTACCATTTGCAATGAGCAGTTCTTC
CDR3: CARGPTICNEQFF
V: TRBV27
D: NA
size: NA
J: TRBJ2-1

DNA: TGTGCCAGCAGTTTCCGAGCGGTTTGGGCAGATACGCAGTATTTT
CDR3: CASSFRAVWADTQYF
V: TRBV27
D: NA
size: NA
J: TRBJ2-3

DNA: TGCGCCAGCAGCGGGGGACTAGCAGGTTACAATGAGCAGTTCTTC
CDR3: CASSGGLAGYNEQFF
V: TRBV4-1
D: TRBD2
size: NA
J: TRBJ2-1

DNA: TGTGCCAGCAGCCCGGGGGGGGCGGGTACTGAAGCTTTCTTT
CDR3: CASSPGGAGTEAFF
V: TRBV6-5
D: NA
size: NA
J: TRBJ1-1

DNA: TGTGCCAGCAGCTTGGAAACAGCTTACGAGCAGTACTTC
CDR3: CASSLETAYEQYF
V: TRBV5-4
D: NA
size: NA
J: TRBJ2-7

DNA: TGTGCCAGCAGCTTAGTGGGCGAGGTTTACAGCGAGCAGTACTTC
CDR3: CASSLVGEVYSEQYF
V: TRBV7-6
D: NA
size: NA
J: TRBJ2-7

DNA: TGTGCAAGTCGCTCCAGGGGTACCGGGGAGCTGTTTTTT
CDR3: CASRSRGTGELFF
V: TRBV12-2
D: NA
size: NA
J: TRBJ2-2

DNA: TGCGCCAGCAGCTTGGGGGACAGAGGTGGCTACACCTTC
CDR3: CASSLGDRGGYTF
V: TRBV5-1
D: TRBD1
size: NA
J: TRBJ1-2

DNA: TGTGCCAGCAGCCAAGACCGGGCTGAGGGCTACGAGCAGTACTTC
CDR3: CASSQDRAEGYEQYF
V: TRBV28
D: NA
size: NA
J: TRBJ2-7

DNA: TGTGCCAGCAGCACAGGACAGGGAGACTATGGCTACACCTTC
CDR3: CASSTGQGDYGYTF
V: TRBV7-9
D: TRBD1
size: NA
J: TRBJ1-2

DNA: TGTGCCTGGAGTGAATACGGGAATTCACCCCTCCACTTT
CDR3: CAWSEYGNSPLHF
V: TRBV30
D: NA
size: NA
J: TRBJ1-6

DNA: TGTGCCAGCAGTTCGCTGGGGGCGGGAGGCACCTACGAGCAGTACTTC
CDR3: CASSSLGAGGTYEQYF
V: TRBV27
D: TRBD2
size: NA
J: TRBJ2-7

DNA: TGCAGTGCTACAAACAATGAGCAGTTCTTC
CDR3: CSATNNEQFF
V: TRBV20-1
D: NA
size: NA
J: TRBJ2-1

DNA: TGTGCCAGCAGCGAGCCGAACGGGTACCACACAGATACGCAGTATTTT
CDR3: CASSEPNGYHTDTQYF
V: TRBV9
D: NA
size: NA
J: TRBJ2-3

DNA: TGTGCCTGGAGTATCCTCAGGGGGCAGGGGGACATTCAGTACTTC
CDR3: CAWSILRGQGDIQYF
V: TRBV30
D: TRBD1
size: NA
J: TRBJ2-4

DNA: TGTGCCAGCAGTTTAGTAGCAGGGAATGAAAAACTGTTTTTT
CDR3: CASSLVAGNEKLFF
V: TRBV28
D: NA
size: NA
J: TRBJ1-4

DNA: TGTGCCAGCAGTAGCCGGGAGGCCTACGAGCAGTACTTC
CDR3: CASSSREAYEQYF
V: TRBV28
D: TRBD2
size: NA
J: TRBJ2-7

DNA: TGTGCCAGCAGGCAAGGGGAACCGGGTTCACCCCTCCACTTT
CDR3: CASRQGEPGSPLHF
V: TRBV7-9
D: NA
size: NA
J: TRBJ1-6

DNA: TGTGCCAGCAGCAAGGACCCGGCGGGAGAGCAGTACTTC
CDR3: CASSKDPAGEQYF
V: TRBV7-9
D: NA
size: NA
J: TRBJ2-7

DNA: TGTGCCAGCAGCCTCGGGACAACAACTAATGAAAAACTGTTTTTT
CDR3: CASSLGTTTNEKLFF
V: TRBV9
D: NA
size: NA
J: TRBJ1-4

DNA: TGTGCCAGCAGCTTAGAGGGTAGTAGTGAGCAGTACTTC
CDR3: CASSLEGSSEQYF
V: TRBV7-9
D: NA
size: NA
J: TRBJ2-7

DNA: TGTGCCAGCGGCACAGATACGCAGTATTTT
CDR3: CASGTDTQYF
V: TRBV6-1
D: NA
size: NA
J: TRBJ2-3

DNA: TGCGCCAGCAGCCCACGAGGGGACCCAAAATACGAGCAGTACTTC
CDR3: CASSPRGDPKYEQYF
V: TRBV4-1
D: NA
size: NA
J: TRBJ2-7

DNA: TGCAGCGTTGAATTTGGAGGTCCCGAGCAGTTCTTC
CDR3: CSVEFGGPEQFF
V: TRBV29-1
D: NA
size: NA
J: TRBJ2-1

DNA: TGTGCCAGCAGCTTGTCGGCAGTCTCTGGAAACACCATATATTTT
CDR3: CASSLSAVSGNTIYF
V: TRBV5-8
D: NA
size: once
J: TRBJ1-3